This is a list of T cell receptor beta chains from one sample in a study of blood T cells in healthy people across ages. TCRdb itself ran the 5' RACE reads through MiXCR, one entry per CDR3 protein. The sample includes 1.5 million to 2 million distinct CDR3 sequences, 28% seen only once; the top ten take 7% to 9%. Sample: blood. All receptors derive from a woman aged 25 to 39 in good health. CDR3s include the opening cysteine and the closing phenylalanine or tryptophan. D genes are given only for firm matches. The listing skips clone size in some rows; elsewhere it reads once, few, many or a size class.

j_call: TRBJ2-5; d_call: .; clone_size: few; v_call: TRBV29-1; cdr3_aa: CSVGRGGEQYF; cdr3_nt: TGCAGCGTAGGACGCGGCGGGGAGCAGTACTTC
j_call: TRBJ2-1; d_call: .; clone_size: few; v_call: TRBV7-8; cdr3_aa: CASSSTLASSYNEQFF; cdr3_nt: TGTGCCAGCAGCTCCACTCTAGCCAGCTCCTACAATGAGCAGTTCTTC
j_call: TRBJ2-1; d_call: .; clone_size: .; v_call: TRBV12-3/TRBV12-4; cdr3_aa: CATAWNRGRYNEQFF; cdr3_nt: TGTGCCACCGCGTGGAATCGGGGACGATACAATGAGCAGTTCTTC
j_call: TRBJ2-3; d_call: .; clone_size: .; v_call: TRBV5-5; cdr3_aa: CASRGLVGRSTDTQYF; cdr3_nt: TGTGCCAGCAGGGGGCTTGTAGGGAGGAGCACAGATACGCAGTATTTT
j_call: TRBJ2-5; d_call: TRBD1; clone_size: .; v_call: TRBV11-1; cdr3_aa: CASSATHTGGTQETQYF; cdr3_nt: TGTGCCAGCAGTGCGACCCATACAGGGGGAACCCAAGAGACCCAGTACTTC
j_call: TRBJ2-1; d_call: .; clone_size: few; v_call: TRBV20-1; cdr3_aa: CSARDPVGGSYNEQFF; cdr3_nt: TGCAGTGCTAGAGATCCCGTAGGAGGCTCCTACAATGAGCAGTTCTTC
j_call: TRBJ2-7; d_call: .; clone_size: many; v_call: TRBV5-1; cdr3_aa: CASSPNTRGEQYF; cdr3_nt: TGCGCCAGCAGCCCAAACACCAGGGGCGAGCAGTACTTC
j_call: TRBJ2-4; d_call: TRBD2; clone_size: few; v_call: TRBV29-1; cdr3_aa: CSVKGRDIQYF; cdr3_nt: TGCAGCGTTAAGGGGAGGGACATTCAGTACTTC
j_call: TRBJ2-1; d_call: TRBD2; clone_size: .; v_call: TRBV28; cdr3_aa: CASIPLGSSGTRYNEQFF; cdr3_nt: TGTGCCAGCATCCCTTTGGGAAGTAGCGGGACCCGCTACAATGAGCAGTTCTTC
j_call: TRBJ2-7; d_call: TRBD1; clone_size: .; v_call: TRBV5-1; cdr3_aa: CASSEDRHYSYEQYF; cdr3_nt: TGCGCCAGCAGCGAGGACAGGCATTATTCCTACGAGCAGTACTTC
j_call: TRBJ1-1; d_call: .; clone_size: .; v_call: TRBV12-3/TRBV12-4; cdr3_aa: CASSSEWGGTEAFF; cdr3_nt: TGTGCCAGCAGTTCGGAATGGGGGGGCACTGAAGCTTTCTTT
j_call: TRBJ2-7; d_call: .; clone_size: .; v_call: TRBV5-1; cdr3_aa: CASSWTIPYEQYF; cdr3_nt: TGCGCCAGCAGCTGGACAATACCTTACGAGCAGTACTTC
j_call: TRBJ2-5; d_call: .; clone_size: many; v_call: TRBV10-3; cdr3_aa: CAIGEGELETQYF; cdr3_nt: TGTGCCATCGGAGAGGGAGAATTGGAGACCCAGTACTTC
j_call: TRBJ1-2; d_call: .; clone_size: many; v_call: TRBV12-3/TRBV12-4; cdr3_aa: CASTRGQRGYTF; cdr3_nt: TGTGCCAGCACCCGAGGACAGCGCGGCTACACCTTC
j_call: TRBJ1-2; d_call: .; clone_size: .; v_call: TRBV29-1; cdr3_aa: CSVEVRGVRAGRYTF; cdr3_nt: TGCAGCGTTGAAGTAAGGGGTGTTAGGGCCGGGCGCTACACCTTC
j_call: TRBJ2-4; d_call: .; clone_size: .; v_call: TRBV5-1; cdr3_aa: CASSFQEGSIQYF; cdr3_nt: TGCGCCAGCAGCTTTCAGGAAGGGAGCATTCAGTACTTC
j_call: TRBJ2-1; d_call: TRBD1; clone_size: few; v_call: TRBV7-9; cdr3_aa: CASGQGDEQFF; cdr3_nt: TGTGCCAGCGGACAGGGTGATGAGCAGTTCTTC
j_call: TRBJ1-3; d_call: .; clone_size: .; v_call: TRBV20-1; cdr3_aa: CSADGGNGNTIYF; cdr3_nt: TGCAGTGCCGATGGGGGGAATGGAAACACCATATATTTT
j_call: TRBJ1-4; d_call: TRBD1; clone_size: .; v_call: TRBV29-1; cdr3_aa: CSVGGRGLEKLFF; cdr3_nt: TGCAGCGTTGGGGGCAGGGGGCTTGAAAAACTGTTTTTT
j_call: TRBJ2-7; d_call: .; clone_size: few; v_call: TRBV5-5; cdr3_aa: CASSLLSDQGINYEQYF; cdr3_nt: TGTGCCAGCAGCTTACTCTCGGACCAAGGTATCAACTACGAGCAGTACTTC
j_call: TRBJ1-1; d_call: TRBD1; clone_size: .; v_call: TRBV7-8; cdr3_aa: CASSDIQGARTEAFF; cdr3_nt: TGTGCCAGCAGCGATATACAGGGGGCTCGAACTGAAGCTTTCTTT
j_call: TRBJ2-7; d_call: TRBD1; clone_size: .; v_call: TRBV6-6; cdr3_aa: CASSAGQALYEQYF; cdr3_nt: TGTGCCAGCAGCGCGGGACAGGCCCTCTACGAGCAGTACTTC
j_call: TRBJ1-6; d_call: .; clone_size: .; v_call: TRBV6-5; cdr3_aa: CASSSPQGLNSPLHF; cdr3_nt: TGTGCCAGCAGTTCCCCGCAGGGGCTAAATTCACCCCTCCACTTT
j_call: TRBJ2-4; d_call: TRBD1; clone_size: .; v_call: TRBV7-2; cdr3_aa: CASSHGTGGQNIQYF; cdr3_nt: TGTGCCAGCAGCCACGGGACAGGGGGCCAAAACATTCAGTACTTC
j_call: TRBJ2-5; d_call: TRBD1; clone_size: .; v_call: TRBV12-5; cdr3_aa: CASGFGTGTGGMETQYF; cdr3_nt: TGTGCTAGTGGTTTCGGAACCGGGACAGGGGGAATGGAGACCCAGTACTTC
j_call: TRBJ2-1; d_call: TRBD2; clone_size: few; v_call: TRBV20-1; cdr3_aa: CSASPRASGGPSFF; cdr3_nt: TGCAGTGCTAGTCCCCGGGCTAGCGGGGGGCCTTCGTTCTTC
j_call: TRBJ1-5; d_call: .; clone_size: few; v_call: TRBV7-2; cdr3_aa: CASRGLENQPQHF; cdr3_nt: TGTGCCAGCAGGGGTTTAGAGAATCAGCCCCAGCATTTT
j_call: TRBJ2-5; d_call: .; clone_size: many; v_call: TRBV5-6; cdr3_aa: CASSLRLGAQESGTQYF; cdr3_nt: TGTGCCAGCAGCTTGAGGTTGGGGGCCCAAGAATCAGGGACCCAGTACTTC
j_call: TRBJ2-7; d_call: TRBD1; clone_size: many; v_call: TRBV7-2; cdr3_aa: CASSRRTGGSYEQYF; cdr3_nt: TGTGCCAGCAGCCGGCGGACAGGGGGCTCCTACGAGCAGTACTTC
j_call: TRBJ1-4; d_call: .; clone_size: .; v_call: TRBV29-1; cdr3_aa: CSAGDPNEKLFF; cdr3_nt: TGCAGCGCCGGAGACCCAAATGAAAAACTGTTTTTT